This T cell receptor (beta chain) was identified in a study of blood T cell repertoires in COVID-19 (dated by TCRdb to 2018 to 2021). For the study in its entirety: Samples covering the acute and convalescent phases of COVID-19 were provided by collaborators in the United States, Italy and Spain. The prospective study material was composed of cDNA or gDNA derived from T cells, B-cell-depleted T cells, or PBMCs. Deeply sampled blood TCRbeta repertoires from subjects exposed to, actively infected with, or recovered from COVID-19 were included in the dataset. A freely available public database, intended as a resource for researchers studying the immune response to SARS-CoV-2, is where the repertoires were released. Samples came from the ongoing ImmuneRACE study (first 160 participants) plus 1,254 subjects from 6 global collaborators. Nearly every sample came with metadata listing a de-identified subject ID, COVID-19 status, age in years and sex. HLA class I and class II types, where available, came from metadata supplied by the sample provider rather than from assay-based typing.

TCRbeta CDR3 regions were amplified from genomic DNA using the immunoSEQ Assay, a bias-controlled multiplex PCR. On the authors' methods: The number of nucleated cells in each sample was estimated from the amplification of reference gene primers within the assay. To quantify the absolute abundance of each unique TCRbeta CDR3 rearrangement, sequence reads were collapsed and filtered. Productive Simpson clonality was computed per sample as the square root of Simpson's diversity index over productive rearrangements. The table was pulled from immuneACCESS by TCRdb, which kept in-frame rearrangements only. Such tables lose some clones; where checked, under half of the loss comes from unresolved V genes, and the rest has no known cause. D and trimming were read from the DNA, whereas the V and J calls and clone size are those reported in that table. This sample comprises 50,000 to 75,000 clones, about 78% of them detected only once. The top ten constitute about a fifth of the sample.

Overall study results and their limits: The amount of clinical and demographic metadata varied by source and participant and was provided uncurated.

From cysteine to phenylalanine, the CDR3 is 13 amino acids long. Kept here is only the CDR3 DNA, which spans 39 bases and is read in frame from base 1. In the germline V gene, CDR1 corresponds to MDHEN and CDR2 to SYDVKM. Clipping removes 6 bases from V and 6 bases from J, with 7 as the unmatched junction base count. Whole blood was collected in K2EDTA tubes by collaborating institutions according to the institutions' own protocols. For TCRbeta analysis, collaborators shipped samples in one of three forms: frozen whole blood, isolated PBMCs, or DNA extracted from either of those sample types. On this clone: Its antigen is unknown. Base qualities are not provided; no much larger clone lies one nucleotide away.

The TCR sequence derives from an elderly man with active or convalescent COVID-19. The sample comprised peripheral blood. Here the chain combines TRBV28 and TRBJ1-1; TRBD1 aligns with 7 central bases. The DNA sequence reads TGTGCCAGCAGAGTGACAGGGAGAGCTGAAGCTTTCTTT. This codes for CASRVTGRAEAFF.